Below, 17 T cell receptor beta chains from the same sample are listed, as sequenced in a study of cytomegalovirus exposure and HLA in healthy donors. Primers included in the PCR were 60 Vbeta and 13 Jbeta primers. Profiling relied on immunoSEQ multiplex PCR, and the TCRdb table lists in-frame clones only, not all of them. Found here are more than 150,000 clones, 77% of them singletons; the top ten hold about 1.5%. Input material: PBMCs. The receptors were gathered from a man aged 18-30 years in good health and CMV-seronegative.

The chain uses TRBV15 and TRBJ1-5; D possibly corresponds to TRBD1 (5 bases). The CDR3 has 15 residues. The V and J ends lost 5 bases and 0 bases respectively, with 11 bases between them. Germline V gene data show CDR1 as LNHNV and CDR2 as YYDKDF (reference sequence). The CDR3 loop is CATSHRQLSNQPQHF. CDR3 nucleotide sequence: TGTGCCACCAGCCACAGACAGCTTAGCAATCAGCCCCAGCATTTT.

The rearrangement uses TRBV15 and TRBJ2-1, with no clear D. Looked up from germline, CDR1 is LNHNV and CDR2 is YYDKDF (reference sequence). Trimming cost V 5 bases and J 0 bases, with 11 bases left between them. The CDR3 covers 15 residues. DNA for the CDR3: TGTGCCACCAGCCCTGCGGTAAACTCCTACAATGAGCAGTTCTTC. Protein sequence: CATSPAVNSYNEQFF.

V gene TRBV19 combines with J gene TRBJ1-6, with 7 bases aligning to TRBD1. CDR3 length equals 19 residues. The V and J ends lost 5 bases and 3 bases, in that order; junction bases with no gene match: 16. Germline V CDR1 and CDR2: LNHDA, SQIVND (reference sequence). The CDR3 DNA follows: TGTGCCAGTAGTCCCGGACAGGCCCTCCGGAGTTTCTATAATTCACCCCTCCACTTT. Translation: CASSPGQALRSFYNSPLHF.

This rearrangement joins TRBV6-4 to TRBJ2-1; 8 positions agree with TRBD2. Trimming took 2 bases from V and 3 from J; bases not matched to a gene: 6. Germline CDR1 reads MRHNA; CDR2 reads SNTAGT. CDR3 length: 16 amino acids. The CDR3 region has the DNA TGTGCCAGCAGTGACAGAGCGGGAGCCGGCTACAATGAGCAGTTCTTC. Translating gives CASSDRAGAGYNEQFF.

The chain has TRBV10-2 and TRBJ1-1; perhaps TRBD1 as D (6 bases). Germline V lookup: CDR1 WSHSY, CDR2 SAAADI. The CDR3 covers 13 residues. The V end lost 6 bases, the J end lost 1 base, and 9 bases lay between the germline ends. The CDR3 loop is CASSQGQNTEAFF. The CDR3 DNA follows: TGCGCCAGCAGCCAGGGACAGAACACTGAAGCTTTCTTT.

V is TRBV7-3 and J is TRBJ1-2; weak D call: TRBD1 (5 bases). This CDR3 comprises 12 residues. The germline V and J ends were trimmed by 5 bases and 7 bases, with 11 bases remaining between them. Germline V lookup: CDR1 SGHTA, CDR2 FQGTGA. The chain's CDR3 is CASSRGTGGYTF. DNA for the CDR3: TGTGCCAGCAGCCGCGGGACGGGTGGCTACACCTTC.

This chain uses TRBV18 with TRBJ1-2, with 9 bases matching TRBD1. Per germline, CDR1 KGHSH and CDR2 LQKENI. The V segment lost 5 bases and the J segment 2 bases; nucleotides outside the gene matches: 9. The CDR3 consists of 16 residues. The CDR3 loop is CASSSKRTGENYGYTF. In DNA form, the CDR3 reads TGTGCCAGCTCATCAAAACGGACAGGGGAAAACTATGGCTACACCTTC.

This clone was counted between two and nine times. V and J are TRBV7-2 and TRBJ2-7; the match to TRBD2 covers 10 bases. Trimming cost V 4 bases and J 0 bases; bases outside gene matches: 3. CDR1 is SGHTA, CDR2 FQGNSA, per germline. The CDR3 is 15 residues long. The CDR3, as DNA: TGTGCCAGCAGCTGGAGCGGGGGGGGCTCCTACGAGCAGTACTTC. Residues: CASSWSGGGSYEQYF.

This rearrangement joins TRBV2 to TRBJ2-7; the D gene is possibly TRBD1 (6 bases). The CDR3 runs 14 residues. V lost 6 bases to trimming and J lost 0 bases, with 12 bases between them. Looked up from germline, CDR1 is SNHLY and CDR2 is FYNNEI. The CDR3: CASRGDTSSYEQYF. The CDR3 coding sequence is TGTGCCAGCAGAGGGGACACGAGCTCCTACGAGCAGTACTTC. The whole variable domain, filled in from reference TRBV2 and TRBJ2-7, reads EPEVTQTPSHQVTQMGQEVILRCVPISNHLYFYWYRQILGQKVEFLVSFYNNEISEKSEIFDDQFSVERPDGSNFTLKIRSTKLEDSAMYFCASRGDTSSYEQYFGPGTRLTVT.

The V call is TRBV7-2, the J call TRBJ1-5; D unclear. V gave up 3 bases and J gave up 7 bases, with 10 bases separating them. Germline CDR1 SGHTA, CDR2 FQGNSA. The CDR3 is made up of 13 amino acids. The CDR3 DNA reads TGTGCCAGCAGCTTTAAAATCCGGCAGCCCCAGCATTTT. The encoded protein is CASSFKIRQPQHF.

This chain joins TRBV27 and TRBJ2-2, with D possibly matching TRBD2 (5 bases). The V end lost 7 bases, the J end lost 4 bases, and 19 bases lay between the germline ends. The CDR3 loop spans 16 amino acids. The germline CDR1 and CDR2 sequences are MNHEY and SMNVEV (reference sequence). CDR3 sequence reads: CASKDEFGGRTGELFF. The CDR3 coding sequence is TGTGCCAGCAAAGACGAGTTCGGCGGGCGCACCGGGGAGCTGTTTTTT.

The J gene is TRBJ2-1, the V gene TRBV19; 10 bases are a match to TRBD2. This CDR3 comprises 19 residues. Germline V gene sequence: CDR1 LNHDA, CDR2 SQIVND (reference sequence). V trimming: 1 base; J trimming: 1 base; junction bases outside the gene matches: 10. The CDR3 protein is CASSIGGLAGDVSYNEQFF. As DNA, the CDR3 is TGTGCCAGTAGTATAGGGGGGCTAGCGGGAGATGTTTCCTACAATGAGCAGTTCTTC.

The V call is TRBV9, the J call TRBJ2-6; 10 nucleotides align to TRBD1. This CDR3 spans 15 amino acids. J was trimmed by 12 bases and V by 3 bases; bases with no gene match: 9. Germline loops: CDR1 SGDLS, CDR2 YYNGEE. CDR3 nucleotides: TGTGCCAGCAGCGATTCTCGGGACAGGGGTTTCGTCCTGACTTTC. Its protein product is CASSDSRDRGFVLTF.

The CDR3, as DNA: TGTGCCAGCAGCTTGGTGGGGGCAAACACCGGGGAGCTGTTTTTT. Protein: CASSLVGANTGELFF. The chain uses TRBV5-4 and TRBJ2-2; a possible D gene is TRBD1 (6 bases). CDR1 is SGHNT, CDR2 YYREEE, per germline (reference sequence). The CDR3 extends over 15 amino acids. Trimming stripped 0 bases from V and 2 bases from J, with 8 bases between.

The chain recombines TRBV18 with TRBJ2-5, with TRBD1 matching over 9 bases. The germline gives CDR1 KGHSH, CDR2 LQKENI. After removal of 2 bases from V and 5 bases from J, the junction contained 6 bases not matched to a gene. This CDR3 is 15 amino acids long. In nucleotides, the CDR3 is TGTGCCAGCTCACCAATCACAGGGGGCTGGGAGACCCAGTACTTC. It specifies CASSPITGGWETQYF.

This clone was detected once. V gene TRBV6-5 combines with J gene TRBJ2-3, with 7 bases aligning to TRBD1. V shed 8 bases, J shed 2 bases, and the junction held 10 bases outside the gene matches. The CDR3 has 15 amino acids. Germline V gene sequence: CDR1 MNHEY, CDR2 SVGAGI. The CDR3 DNA follows: TGTGCCAGCGCCTACAGGGGCCCACCCACAGATACGCAGTATTTT. Translation gives CASAYRGPPTDTQYF.

The J gene is TRBJ1-4, the V gene TRBV7-8; D remains ambiguous. Trimming shortened V by 0 bases and J by 2 bases, and 10 bases separated the two germline ends. CDR1 is SGHVS, CDR2 FQNEAQ, per germline. This CDR3 is built from 16 residues. CDR3 DNA: TGTGCCAGCAGCTTAGCAGGGCAGCGGACTAATGAAAAACTGTTTTTT. It yields the protein CASSLAGQRTNEKLFF.